The next 11 T cell receptor beta chains were all read from a single sample in a study of blood T cell repertoires in COVID-19. Profiled with immunoSEQ multiplex PCR; TCRdb holds only in-frame clones, not every one. There are around 200,000 clones in the sample; 80% to 90% occur only once, and around 2% lies in the top ten. The specimen sequenced was PBMCs or T cells enriched from blood (not recorded which). Source of these receptors: a woman between 40 and 50 years old with acute COVID-19.

The chain couples TRBV6-6 to TRBJ1-2; TRBD1 matches 7 bases. Germline lookup yields CDR1 MNHNY and CDR2 SVGAGI (reference sequence). With V trimmed by 2 bases and J by 1 base, 7 bases remained unmatched. There are 16 residues in the CDR3. The CDR3 spells CASSYLRDSFNYGYTF. For the CDR3, the DNA is TGTGCCAGCAGTTACCTGCGGGACAGTTTTAACTATGGCTACACCTTC.

The V and J genes are TRBV5-6 and TRBJ2-2; possibly TRBD1 for D (5 bases). V was clipped by 1 base and J by 5 bases, with 15 bases between them. The CDR3 runs to 16 residues. The germline V gene encodes CDR1 SGHDT and CDR2 YYEEEE. The CDR3 reads CASSLRGKRITGELFF. Written as DNA, the CDR3 is TGTGCCAGCAGCTTGAGGGGCAAAAGAATAACCGGGGAGCTGTTTTTT.

There are a few counts of this clone. The rearrangement links TRBV9 to TRBJ2-2; the match to TRBD2 covers 9 bases. J was trimmed by 0 bases and V by 3 bases; bases with no gene match: 3. Looked up from germline, CDR1 is SGDLS and CDR2 is YYNGEE. The CDR3 is 16 amino acids. CDR3: CASSARLAANTGELFF. The CDR3 DNA follows: TGTGCCAGCAGCGCCCGACTAGCGGCGAACACCGGGGAGCTGTTTTTT.

This clone was found a few times. The same CDR3 is also encoded by other DNA sequences in this sample. This chain connects TRBV4-2 to TRBJ2-5; 8 positions match TRBD2. Germline lookup yields CDR1 LGHNA and CDR2 YNFKEQ. The CDR3 length is 15 residues. The V segment lost 0 bases and the J segment 1 base; nucleotides outside the gene matches: 1. Here the CDR3 DNA reads TGTGCCAGCAGCCAAGATCGGGGGGGCCAAGAGACCCAGTACTTC. The encoded protein is CASSQDRGGQETQYF.

V is TRBV6-5 and J is TRBJ1-5; 8 bases agree with TRBD1. The CDR3 consists of 13 residues. Germline V lookup: CDR1 MNHEY, CDR2 SVGAGI. V lost 9 bases, J lost 1 base, and 2 bases stayed unmatched. The CDR3 sequence: CASRQGSNQPQHF. CDR3 DNA sequence: TGTGCCAGTCGACAGGGGAGCAATCAGCCCCAGCATTTT.

The J gene is TRBJ2-3, the V gene TRBV19; D may be TRBD2 (5 bases). The length of the CDR3 is 14 residues. Per germline, CDR1 LNHDA and CDR2 SQIVND (reference sequence). V gave up 5 bases and J gave up 6 bases, with 15 bases separating them. In DNA, the CDR3 is TGTGCCAGTAGTGAAAACGGGAACCTGGATACGCAGTATTTT. This translates into CASSENGNLDTQYF.

This sequence joins TRBV7-8 and TRBJ1-3, with 10 bases that match TRBD1. The CDR3 extends over 15 amino acids. The germline CDR1 and CDR2 sequences are SGHVS and FQNEAQ. Germline trimming cut 5 bases from V and 6 bases from J; bases unmatched to any gene: 7. CDR3 region: CASSPIGQGENTIYF. CDR3 DNA: TGTGCCAGCAGCCCCATTGGACAGGGGGAAAACACCATATATTTT.

The genes are TRBV6-2 or TRBV6-3 and TRBJ2-1; D is unclear. Germline loops: CDR1 MNHEY, CDR2 SVGEGT. The ends were cut back, 4 bases at V and 2 bases at J, with 9 bases in the middle. This CDR3 has 14 residues. CDR3 loop: CASSSPTPYNEQFF. As DNA, the CDR3 is TGTGCCAGCAGTTCCCCTACTCCCTACAATGAGCAGTTCTTC.

Concerning this clone: This CDR3 is also generated by other DNA sequences in the sample. V and J are TRBV12-3 or TRBV12-4 and TRBJ1-5; D is ambiguous. V was trimmed by 2 bases and J by 4 bases, leaving 6 bases between them. There are 13 residues in the CDR3. The CDR3 DNA sequence: TGTGCCAGCAGTTTAACGGGGAATCAGCCCCAGCATTTT. This encodes CASSLTGNQPQHF.

This chain connects TRBV12-5 to TRBJ1-5; D possibly corresponds to TRBD1 (5 bases). V lost 6 bases and J lost 3, with 12 bases in between. The CDR3 runs to 14 residues. Looked up from germline, CDR1 is LGHNT and CDR2 is FRNRAP. Here the CDR3 reads CASGGEGINQPQHF. In nucleotides, the CDR3 is TGTGCTAGTGGGGGGGAGGGGATCAATCAGCCCCAGCATTTT.

This clone was detected only once. The V and J genes are TRBV6-5 and TRBJ1-2, with TRBD1 identical over 8 bases. There are 14 residues in the CDR3. With V trimmed by 5 bases and J by 6 bases, 8 bases remained unmatched. Germline V CDR1 and CDR2: MNHEY, SVGAGI. The CDR3 sequence: CASSNRGQGHGYTF. The CDR3 nucleotides read TGTGCCAGCAGTAACCGCGGACAGGGACATGGCTACACCTTC.